The sample holds a few counts of the clone carrying this TCR beta chain. Its matching antigen is unknown. Produced via immunoSEQ multiplex PCR; TCRdb's table is partial and in-frame only. In the table there are tens of thousands of clones, around 81% of which are singletons. This specimen belongs to a study of lymphopenia after photon versus proton radiotherapy. The study, taken as a whole, reports: Better survival with proton therapy was suggested as possible, not demonstrated. Post-nadir TCR diversity decline inversely tracked overall survival among those who died.

CDR3 length: 16 residues. Trimming cost V 3 bases and J 14 bases, with 24 bases left between them. Per the germline V gene, CDR1 is SGHKS and CDR2 is YYEKEE (reference sequence). The V and J genes are TRBV5-5 and TRBJ1-6; D may be TRBD1 (5 bases). Sequenced here: peripheral blood, sampled from a patient treated with proton-based radiotherapy. The sequence was collected from a woman in her seventies with pancreatic cancer. This chain's CDR3 is CASSSRDGAFLRALHF. The CDR3, as DNA: TGTGCCAGCAGCTCCCGGGACGGAGCTTTCTTAAGGGCCCTCCACTTT.